These 26 T cell receptor beta chains share one sample of origin, sequenced in a study of T-cell reconstitution after alpha-beta-depleted transplantation in children. Researchers prepared the TCRbeta library using unique molecular identifiers, the study reports. Each CDR3 protein is one row after TCRdb ran MiXCR on the PCR reads. Among under 850,000 distinct CDR3 sequences listed, around 14% were seen once. The source was PBMCs, collected before TCRalphabeta/CD19-depleted stem cell transplant. The receptors stem from a girl aged 2 to 10 with congenital amegakaryocytic thrombocytopenia, due to receive a stem cell transplant.

This clonotype came up many times. The gene calls are TRBV3-1 and TRBJ2-1, with D perhaps matching TRBD1 or TRBD2 (5 bases each). Trimming stripped 4 bases from V and 5 bases from J, with 12 bases between. The CDR3 covers 14 residues. Germline V gene data show CDR1 as LGHDT and CDR2 as YNNKEL (reference sequence). In DNA form, the CDR3 reads TGTGCCAGCAGCCGGGACCCCAATAACAATGAGCAGTTCTTC. Translation: CASSRDPNNNEQFF.

The chain joins TRBV5-1 to TRBJ1-1; tentative D call: TRBD1 (5 bases). The length of the CDR3 is 14 residues. CDR1 SGHRS and CDR2 YFSETQ come from the germline V gene. Trimming took off 5 bases at V and 1 base at J, with 12 bases between the two ends. The CDR3 sequence is CASRLVGQNTEAFF. Written as DNA, the CDR3 is TGCGCCAGCAGATTAGTGGGGCAGAACACTGAAGCTTTCTTT.

The chain combines TRBV20-1 with TRBJ1-5; 7 nucleotides line up with TRBD1. V dropped 3 bases and J dropped 0; count of bases not matched to a gene: 11. Germline V CDR1 and CDR2: DFQATT, SNEGSKA (reference sequence). CDR3 length: 17 residues. DNA of the CDR3: TGCAGTGCTAGTTCCCCATACTGGACAGGTAGCAATCAGCCCCAGCATTTT. It codes for CSASSPYWTGSNQPQHF.

The sample holds many counts of this clonotype. V and J are TRBV5-1 and TRBJ2-7, with 9 bases lining up with TRBD2. The CDR3 is made up of 14 amino acids. Unmatched junction bases numbered 3, after V lost 0 bases and J lost 5 bases. Germline V gene lookup returns CDR1 SGHRS and CDR2 YFSETQ. The DNA of the CDR3 is TGCGCCAGCAGCTTGGTTTTAGCGGGAGACGAGCAGTACTTC. Its protein product is CASSLVLAGDEQYF.

The chain uses TRBV7-9 and TRBJ2-3; 9 nucleotides align to TRBD2. CDR1 is SEHNR, CDR2 FQNEAQ, per germline (reference sequence). There are 16 residues in the CDR3. Trimming took 7 bases from V and 4 from J; bases not matched to a gene: 12. CDR3 residues: CASNPLAGRAADTQYF. CDR3 sequence (DNA): TGTGCCAGCAACCCCCTAGCGGGACGAGCGGCAGATACGCAGTATTTT.

This clonotype occurred many times. This sequence joins TRBV6-2 or TRBV6-3 and TRBJ1-2, with D unclear. This CDR3 has 14 residues. V was pared by 6 bases and J by 4 bases, with 15 bases between. The germline CDR1 and CDR2 sequences are MNHEY and SVGEGT. The CDR3 DNA follows: TGTGCCAGCAGCCAACAAGGAGTAAGCTATGGCTACACCTTC. Translating it yields CASSQQGVSYGYTF.

This clonotype showed up just a few times. The rearrangement uses TRBV30 and TRBJ2-7; D may be TRBD1 (7 bases). Germline CDR1 GTSNPN, CDR2 SVGIG (reference sequence). The V end lost 3 bases, the J end lost 3 bases, and 9 bases lay between the germline ends. The CDR3 is made up of 12 amino acids. In nucleotides, the CDR3 is TGTGCCTGGAGCAGGGGGGACTACGAGCAGTACTTC. Its protein is CAWSRGDYEQYF.

On this clonotype itself: Given a much more abundant clone one base away, this may be a read error. Since no conserved phenylalanine or tryptophan closes the CDR3, a read error is the likely cause. This sequence joins TRBV29-1 and TRBJ1-1; the match to TRBD1 covers 9 bases. In germline, CDR1 is SQVTM, CDR2 ANQGSEA. This CDR3 spans 13 amino acids. V lost 7 bases and J lost 5; bases outside the gene matches: 8. CDR3 residues: CSGTLQGATEAFS. DNA of the CDR3: TGCAGCGGCACTTTACAGGGGGCAACTGAAGCTTTCTCT.

This clonotype was observed a handful of times. This chain uses TRBV2 with TRBJ1-1; D unresolved. Germline V CDR1 and CDR2: SNHLY, FYNNEI. Between the trimmed V and J ends, which lost 6 bases and 0 bases, there was a span of 8 bases. The CDR3 is 13 amino acids. This chain's CDR3 is CASRNTMNTEAFF. The DNA for the CDR3 is TGTGCCAGCAGGAACACTATGAACACTGAAGCTTTCTTT.

This clonotype was found many times. V and J are TRBV20-1 and TRBJ2-7, with TRBD2 matching over 16 bases. Germline-derived CDR1 and CDR2 are DFQATT and SNEGSKA (reference sequence). The CDR3 has 16 amino acids. The trim removed 4 bases at V and 2 bases at J, leaving 5 bases unmatched. CDR3 DNA: TGCAGTGCTAAGGGACTAGCGGGAGGGCCGCCCTACGAGCAGTACTTC. It specifies CSAKGLAGGPPYEQYF.

Ten or more counts support this clonotype. Here the CDR3 DNA reads TGTGCCAGCAGCTTAACAGGGAGCACCGGGGAGCTGTTTTTT. Encoded protein: CASSLTGSTGELFF. This chain connects TRBV7-6 to TRBJ2-2; D is perhaps TRBD1 (6 bases). This CDR3 region has 14 residues. V lost 2 bases and J lost 4, with 8 bases in between. Germline V gene lookup returns CDR1 SGHVS and CDR2 FNYEAQ. The variable domain in full, completed from reference TRBV7-6 and TRBJ2-2, reads GAGVSQSPRYKVTKRGQDVALRCDPISGHVSLYWYRQALGQGPEFLTYFNYEAQQDKSGLPNDRFSAERPEGSISTLTIQRTEQRDSAMYRCASSLTGSTGELFFGEGSRLTVL.

V usage is TRBV18 and J usage is TRBJ1-1; D remains unclear. The germline gives CDR1 KGHSH, CDR2 LQKENI. The CDR3 runs 14 residues. V was clipped by 2 bases and J by 4 bases, with 11 bases between them. DNA of the CDR3: TGTGCCAGCTCACCAGGGGAAGGTAGCACTGAAGCTTTCTTT. It is translated as CASSPGEGSTEAFF.

V gene TRBV29-1 combines with J gene TRBJ2-5, with D tentatively TRBD1 or TRBD2 (5 bases each). Germline V gene lookup returns CDR1 SQVTM and CDR2 ANQGSEA. With 2 bases removed from V and 3 bases from J, the gap between germline ends came to 13 bases. The CDR3 extends over 14 amino acids. In DNA, the CDR3 is TGCAGCGTTGAATTTATAGGGACGGAAGAGACCCAGTACTTC. It encodes CSVEFIGTEETQYF.

This clonotype was detected a few times. V is TRBV7-8 and J is TRBJ2-1; either TRBD1 or TRBD2 may fit D (5 bases each). In germline, CDR1 is SGHVS, CDR2 FQNEAQ. The CDR3 is 16 amino acids. The ends were cut back, 0 bases at V and 0 bases at J, with 9 bases in the middle. CDR3 amino acids: CASSLATGTSYNEQFF. The CDR3, as DNA: TGTGCCAGCAGCTTAGCGACCGGGACCTCCTACAATGAGCAGTTCTTC.

The chain carries TRBV12-3 or TRBV12-4 and TRBJ1-5; 9 bases map to TRBD1. Trimming took 3 bases from V and 6 from J; bases not matched to a gene: 9. This CDR3 has 16 amino acids. The CDR3, as DNA: TGTGCCAGCAGTTTCTACGTGGACAGGGGAGGTCAGCCCCAGCATTTT. This gives the protein CASSFYVDRGGQPQHF.

This clonotype was counted between two and nine times. V gene TRBV7-9 combines with J gene TRBJ1-6; the D gene is possibly TRBD1 (5 bases). Germline lookup yields CDR1 SEHNR and CDR2 FQNEAQ (reference sequence). CDR3 size: 16 residues. V was trimmed by 4 bases and J by 9 bases, leaving 19 bases between them. DNA for the CDR3: TGTGCCAGCAGCTCCACCCAGGGAGGGATGGGTTCACCCCTCCACTTT. This encodes CASSSTQGGMGSPLHF.

The sample holds a few counts of this clonotype. The chain couples TRBV4-1 to TRBJ1-1, with 10 bases lining up with TRBD1. Germline CDR1 MGHRA, CDR2 YSYEKL. The CDR3 extends over 15 amino acids. Trimming removed 1 base from V and 6 bases from J; junction bases left unmatched: 5. CDR3 residues: CASSQVGQGYAEAFF. CDR3 sequence (DNA): TGCGCCAGCAGCCAAGTGGGACAGGGGTACGCTGAAGCTTTCTTT.

The chain is built from TRBV21-1 and TRBJ2-7; the table's D call, TRBD2, was not checked against the DNA. TRBV21-1 is a recognized pseudogene. CDR3 length equals 16 residues. Written as DNA, the CDR3 is TGTGCCAGCAGTGGGACTAGCGGGAGGGAAAGCTACGAGCAGTACTTC. This codes for CASSGTSGRESYEQYF.

This sequence joins TRBV7-9 and TRBJ1-1; D gene unclear. Germline-derived CDR1 and CDR2 are SEHNR and FQNEAQ (reference sequence). This CDR3 region has 11 residues. V lost 5 bases and J 4 bases, leaving 5 bases between the germline ends. The CDR3 bases are TGTGCCAGCAGCCCGGCCACTGAAGCTTTCTTT. It encodes CASSPATEAFF.

The chain joins TRBV29-1 to TRBJ1-2, with D possibly TRBD1 on 5 matching bases. The germline gives CDR1 SQVTM, CDR2 ANQGSEA. Deletions cut 0 bases from V and 7 bases from J, with 18 bases between. The CDR3 runs to 15 residues. The CDR3 reads CSVEDWAVRGAGYTF. In DNA, the CDR3 is TGCAGCGTTGAAGATTGGGCGGTAAGGGGTGCTGGCTACACCTTC.

There are many counts of this clonotype. The rearrangement joins TRBV5-1 to TRBJ2-1; 8 nucleotides match TRBD2. Per germline, CDR1 SGHRS and CDR2 YFSETQ. V was clipped by 6 bases and J by 5 bases; unmatched bases: 7. CDR3 length: 14 residues. The CDR3 region has the DNA TGCGCCAGCATCAGAACAGCGGGAGACAATGAGCAGTTCTTC. Protein product: CASIRTAGDNEQFF.

There are many counts of this clonotype. The chain employs TRBV30 and TRBJ2-3; 12 bases agree with TRBD2. This CDR3 spans 17 amino acids. The J segment lost 5 bases and the V segment lost 0 bases, leaving 9 bases of the junction unmatched. The germline V gene encodes CDR1 GTSNPN and CDR2 SVGIG (reference sequence). CDR3 nucleotides: TGTGCCTGGAGTGTAGGTGCTAGCGGGAGGGGGGAAGATACGCAGTATTTT. As protein: CAWSVGASGRGEDTQYF.

This clonotype was counted ten times or more. The chain recombines TRBV20-1 with TRBJ2-2, with D uncertain. The ends were cut back, 3 bases at V and 6 bases at J, with 11 bases in the middle. Germline assignment: CDR1 DFQATT and CDR2 SNEGSKA (reference sequence). The CDR3 spans 13 residues. The CDR3 sequence: CSASSWDPGELFF. The CDR3 coding sequence is TGCAGTGCTAGCTCCTGGGATCCCGGGGAGCTGTTTTTT.

This clonotype was seen repeatedly, ten times or more. V and J are TRBV7-3 and TRBJ2-3, with D tentatively TRBD2 (7 bases). The CDR3 length is 16 residues. Looked up from germline, CDR1 is SGHTA and CDR2 is FQGTGA. The germline V and J ends were trimmed by 5 bases and 1 base, with 16 bases remaining between them. CDR3 in amino acids: CASSALGGGGTDTQYF. The DNA of the CDR3 is TGTGCCAGCAGCGCCCTTGGGGGGGGCGGCACAGATACGCAGTATTTT. Based on the CDR3 plus reference TRBV7-3 and TRBJ2-3, the full variable domain is GAGVSQTPSNKVTEKGKYVELRCDPISGHTALYWYRQSLGQGPEFLIYFQGTGAADDSGLPNDRFFAVRPEGSVSTLKIQRTERGDSAVYLCASSALGGGGTDTQYFGPGTRLTVL.

This CDR3 reads CATSREAGANYGYTF. As DNA, the CDR3 is TGTGCCACCAGCAGAGAAGCGGGGGCTAACTATGGCTACACCTTC. The chain carries TRBV15 and TRBJ1-2; D is perhaps TRBD1 (5 bases). CDR3 length: 15 residues. The V and J ends lost 0 bases and 0 bases respectively, with 8 bases between them. Germline CDR1 is LNHNV and CDR2 is YYDKDF (reference sequence). Together with reference TRBV15 and TRBJ1-2, the CDR3 gives the full variable domain: DAMVIQNPRYQVTQFGKPVTLSCSQTLNHNVMYWYQQKSSQAPKLLFHYYDKDFNNEADTPDNFQSRRPNTSFCFLDIRSPGLGDTAMYLCATSREAGANYGYTFGSGTRLTVV.

This chain joins TRBV20-1 and TRBJ1-5; D is unresolved. In germline, CDR1 is DFQATT, CDR2 SNEGSKA (reference sequence). The CDR3 spans 15 residues. V lost 4 bases, J lost 1 base, and 14 bases lay in between. In DNA form, the CDR3 reads TGCAGTGCTACCGAGAACCCATGGAGCAATCAGCCCCAGCATTTT. This encodes CSATENPWSNQPQHF.